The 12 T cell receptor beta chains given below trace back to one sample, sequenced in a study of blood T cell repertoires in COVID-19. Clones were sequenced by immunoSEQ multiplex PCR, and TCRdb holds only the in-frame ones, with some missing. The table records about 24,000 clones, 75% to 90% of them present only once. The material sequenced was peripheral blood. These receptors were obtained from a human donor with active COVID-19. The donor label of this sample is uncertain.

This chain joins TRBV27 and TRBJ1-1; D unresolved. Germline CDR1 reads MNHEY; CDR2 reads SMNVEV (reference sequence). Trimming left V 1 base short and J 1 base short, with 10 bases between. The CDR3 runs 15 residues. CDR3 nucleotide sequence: TGTGCCAGCAGTTTATGGGGAGTAGGGAACACTGAAGCTTTCTTT. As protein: CASSLWGVGNTEAFF.

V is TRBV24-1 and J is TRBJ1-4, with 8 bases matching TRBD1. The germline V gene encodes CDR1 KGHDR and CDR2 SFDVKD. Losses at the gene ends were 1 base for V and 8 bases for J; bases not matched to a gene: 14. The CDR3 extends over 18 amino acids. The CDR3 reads CATSDLITPGTGWEKLFF. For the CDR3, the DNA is TGTGCCACCAGTGATTTAATTACTCCAGGGACAGGATGGGAAAAACTGTTTTTT.

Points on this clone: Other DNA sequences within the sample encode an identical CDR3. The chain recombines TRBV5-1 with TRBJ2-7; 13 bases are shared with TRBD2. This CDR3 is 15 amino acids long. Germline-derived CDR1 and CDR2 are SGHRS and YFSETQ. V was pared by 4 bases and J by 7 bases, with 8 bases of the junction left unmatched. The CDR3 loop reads CASSLLAGGPGEQYF. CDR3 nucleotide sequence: TGCGCCAGCAGCCTACTAGCGGGAGGGCCGGGGGAGCAGTACTTC.

This CDR3 reads CASSRVGWVRTRLALREQYF. The CDR3 coding sequence is TGTGCCAGCAGCCGAGTTGGATGGGTTCGGACGAGACTAGCTCTGAGGGAGCAGTACTTC. The rearrangement joins TRBV28 to TRBJ2-7, with 7 bases fitting TRBD2. The CDR3 consists of 20 residues. From germline, CDR1 is MDHEN and CDR2 SYDVKM. V gave up 6 bases and J gave up 7 bases; unmatched junction bases: 30. The entire variable domain, with the rest obtained from reference TRBV28 and TRBJ2-7, is as follows: DVKVTQSSRYLVKRTGEKVFLECVQDMDHENMFWYRQDPGLGLRLIYFSYDVKMKEKGDIPEGYSVSREKKERFSLILESASTNQTSMYLCASSRVGWVRTRLALREQYFGPGTRLTVT.

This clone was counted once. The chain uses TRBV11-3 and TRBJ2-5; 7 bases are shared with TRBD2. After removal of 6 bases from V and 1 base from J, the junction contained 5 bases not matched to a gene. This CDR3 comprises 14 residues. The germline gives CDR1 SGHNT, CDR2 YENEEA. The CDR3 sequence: CASSTGGSQETQYF. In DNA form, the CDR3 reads TGTGCCAGCAGTACCGGCGGGAGCCAAGAGACCCAGTACTTC.

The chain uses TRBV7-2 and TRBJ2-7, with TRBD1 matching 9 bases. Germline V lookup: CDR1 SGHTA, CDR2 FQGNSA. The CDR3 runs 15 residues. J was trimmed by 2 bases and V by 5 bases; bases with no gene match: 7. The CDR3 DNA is TGTGCCAGCAGCCCCTGGGGACAGGGACCCTACGAGCAGTACTTC. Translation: CASSPWGQGPYEQYF. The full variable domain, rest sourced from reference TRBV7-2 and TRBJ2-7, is GAGVSQSPSNKVTEKGKDVELRCDPISGHTALYWYRQSLGQGLEFLIYFQGNSAPDKSGLPSDRFSAERTGGSVSTLTIQRTQQEDSAVYLCASSPWGQGPYEQYFGPGTRLTVT.

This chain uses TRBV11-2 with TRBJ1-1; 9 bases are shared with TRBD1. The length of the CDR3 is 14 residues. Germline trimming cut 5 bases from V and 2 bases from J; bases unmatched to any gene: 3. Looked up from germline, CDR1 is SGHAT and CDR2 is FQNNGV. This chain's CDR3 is CASSRGQGNTEAFF. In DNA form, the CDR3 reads TGTGCCAGCAGCCGGGGACAGGGAAACACTGAAGCTTTCTTT.

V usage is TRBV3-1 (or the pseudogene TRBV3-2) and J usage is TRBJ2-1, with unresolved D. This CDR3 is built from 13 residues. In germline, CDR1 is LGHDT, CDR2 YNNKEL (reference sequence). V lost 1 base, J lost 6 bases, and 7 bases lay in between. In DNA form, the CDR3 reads TGTGCCAGCAGCCAAGCTAGGTCCAATGAGCAGTTCTTC. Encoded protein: CASSQARSNEQFF.

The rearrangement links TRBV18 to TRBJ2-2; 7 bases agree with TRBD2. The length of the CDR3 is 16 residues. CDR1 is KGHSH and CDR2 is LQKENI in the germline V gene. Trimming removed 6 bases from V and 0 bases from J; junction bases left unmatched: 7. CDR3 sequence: CASSPRAGANTGELFF. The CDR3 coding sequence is TGTGCCAGCTCGCCCCGGGCGGGAGCGAACACCGGGGAGCTGTTTTTT.

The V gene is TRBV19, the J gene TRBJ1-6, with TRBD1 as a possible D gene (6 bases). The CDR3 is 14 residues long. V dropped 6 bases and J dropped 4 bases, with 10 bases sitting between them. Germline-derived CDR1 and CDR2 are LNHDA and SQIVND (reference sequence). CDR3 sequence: CASRSDSYNSPLHF. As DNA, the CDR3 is TGTGCCAGTAGATCGGACAGTTATAATTCACCCCTCCACTTT.

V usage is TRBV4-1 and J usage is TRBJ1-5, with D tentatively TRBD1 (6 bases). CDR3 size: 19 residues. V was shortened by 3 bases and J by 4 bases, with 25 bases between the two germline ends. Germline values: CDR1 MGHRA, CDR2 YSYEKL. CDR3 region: CASSQRGAGVGTANQPQHF. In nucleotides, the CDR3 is TGCGCCAGCAGCCAGAGGGGGGCGGGGGTAGGGACGGCTAATCAGCCCCAGCATTTT.

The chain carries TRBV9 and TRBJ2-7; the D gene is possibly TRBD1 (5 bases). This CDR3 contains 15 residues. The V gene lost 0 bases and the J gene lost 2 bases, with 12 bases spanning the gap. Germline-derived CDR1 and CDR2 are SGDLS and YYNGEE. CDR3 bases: TGTGCCAGCAGCGTAGAGGCAGGGTACACCTACGAGCAGTACTTC. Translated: CASSVEAGYTYEQYF.